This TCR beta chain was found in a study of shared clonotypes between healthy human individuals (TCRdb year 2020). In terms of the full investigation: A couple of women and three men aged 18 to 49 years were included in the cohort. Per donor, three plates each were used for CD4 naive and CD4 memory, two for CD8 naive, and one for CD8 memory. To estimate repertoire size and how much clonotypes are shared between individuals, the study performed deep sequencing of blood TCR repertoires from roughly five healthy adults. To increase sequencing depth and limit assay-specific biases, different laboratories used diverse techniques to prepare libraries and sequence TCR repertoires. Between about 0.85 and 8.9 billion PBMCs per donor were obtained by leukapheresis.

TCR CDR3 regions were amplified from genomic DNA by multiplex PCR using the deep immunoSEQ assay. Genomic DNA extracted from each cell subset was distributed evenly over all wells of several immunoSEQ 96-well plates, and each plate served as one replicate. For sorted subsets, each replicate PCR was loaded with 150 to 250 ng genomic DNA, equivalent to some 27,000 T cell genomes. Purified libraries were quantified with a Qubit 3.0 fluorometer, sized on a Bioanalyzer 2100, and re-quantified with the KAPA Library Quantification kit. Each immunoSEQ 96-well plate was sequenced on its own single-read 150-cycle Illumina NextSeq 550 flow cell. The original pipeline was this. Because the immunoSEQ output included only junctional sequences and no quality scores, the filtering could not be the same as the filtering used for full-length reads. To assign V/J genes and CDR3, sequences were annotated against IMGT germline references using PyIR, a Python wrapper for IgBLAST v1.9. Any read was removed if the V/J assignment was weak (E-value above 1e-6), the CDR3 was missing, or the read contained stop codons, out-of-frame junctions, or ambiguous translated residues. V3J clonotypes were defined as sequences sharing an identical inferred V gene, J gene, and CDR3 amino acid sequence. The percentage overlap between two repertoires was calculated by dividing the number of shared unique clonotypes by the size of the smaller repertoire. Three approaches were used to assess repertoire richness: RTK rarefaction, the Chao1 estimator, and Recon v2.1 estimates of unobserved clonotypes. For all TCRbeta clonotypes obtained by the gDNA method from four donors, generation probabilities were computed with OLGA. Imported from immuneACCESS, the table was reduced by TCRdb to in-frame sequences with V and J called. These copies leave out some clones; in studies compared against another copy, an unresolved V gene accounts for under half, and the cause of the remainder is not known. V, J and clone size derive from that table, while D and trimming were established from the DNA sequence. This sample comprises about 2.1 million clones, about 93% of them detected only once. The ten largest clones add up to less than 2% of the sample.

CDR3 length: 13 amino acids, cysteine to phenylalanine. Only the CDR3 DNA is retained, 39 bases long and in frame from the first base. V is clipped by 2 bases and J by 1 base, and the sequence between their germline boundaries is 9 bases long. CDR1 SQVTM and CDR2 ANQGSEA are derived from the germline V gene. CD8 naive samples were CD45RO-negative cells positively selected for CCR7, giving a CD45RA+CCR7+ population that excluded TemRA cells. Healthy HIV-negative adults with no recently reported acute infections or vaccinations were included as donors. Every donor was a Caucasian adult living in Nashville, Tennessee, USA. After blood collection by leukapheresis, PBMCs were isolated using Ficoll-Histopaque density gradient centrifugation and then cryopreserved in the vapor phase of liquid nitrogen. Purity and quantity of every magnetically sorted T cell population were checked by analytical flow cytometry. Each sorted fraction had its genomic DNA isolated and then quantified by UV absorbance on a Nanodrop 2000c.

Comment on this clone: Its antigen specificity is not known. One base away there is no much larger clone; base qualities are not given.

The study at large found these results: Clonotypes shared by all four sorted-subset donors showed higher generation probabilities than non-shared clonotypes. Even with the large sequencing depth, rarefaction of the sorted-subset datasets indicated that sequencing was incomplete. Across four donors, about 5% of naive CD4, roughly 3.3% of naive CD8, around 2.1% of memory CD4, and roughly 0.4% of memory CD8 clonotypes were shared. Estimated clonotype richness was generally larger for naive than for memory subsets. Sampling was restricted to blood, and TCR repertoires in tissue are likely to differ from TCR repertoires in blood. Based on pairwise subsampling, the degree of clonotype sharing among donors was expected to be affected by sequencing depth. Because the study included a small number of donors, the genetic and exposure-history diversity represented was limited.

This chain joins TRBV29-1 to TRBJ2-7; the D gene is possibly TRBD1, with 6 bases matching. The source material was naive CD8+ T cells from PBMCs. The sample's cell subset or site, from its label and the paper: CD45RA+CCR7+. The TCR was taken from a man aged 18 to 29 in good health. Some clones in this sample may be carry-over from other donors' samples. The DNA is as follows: TGCAGCGTTGAACTGGGGACATCCTACGAGCAGTACTTC. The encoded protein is CSVELGTSYEQYF.